This TCR beta chain was sequenced in a study of graft-versus-host responses after intestinal transplantation. Overall study: Multivisceral, liver-intestinal, or isolated intestinal transplants were received by the recipients.

Turning to this clone: No antigen is known for it.

The CDR3 totals 14 residues. CDR1 and CDR2 (germline): SGHDT, YYEEEE. Trimming left V 2 bases short and J 2 bases short, with 11 bases between. The table came from immunoSEQ multiplex PCR; TCRdb's copy has only in-frame clones and leaves some out. Among about 51,000 clones, 95% were seen once, and the ten largest hold around 0.23%. This specimen was unstimulated CD8+ T cells sorted from spleen or lymph node cells, taken before transplant. The sequence derives from a human donor who was the organ donor for an intestinal transplant. This chain connects TRBV5-6 to TRBJ2-7; no firm D call. This CDR3 reads CASSFGRGAYEQYF. CDR3 bases: TGTGCCAGCAGCTTCGGACGCGGCGCCTACGAGCAGTACTTC.